This record covers a single TCR beta chain. This entry belongs to a study of blood T cell repertoires in COVID-19. On the study more broadly: Sources were T cells, B-cell-depleted T cells, or PBMCs; the material itself was cDNA or gDNA.

The V end was cut by 2 bases, the J end by 2 bases, with 13 bases between. Germline V lookup: CDR1 MNHEY, CDR2 SVGEGT. The CDR3 runs 16 residues. As processed by the authors: Reference gene primers were amplified, and this amplification served to estimate nucleated cell counts. Method: immunoSEQ multiplex PCR; TCRdb's copy keeps in-frame clones and lacks some. From that table come the V and J calls and clone size; the DNA was used to work out D and trimming. This sample has around 98,000 clones; roughly 82% occur once, and the top ten carry approximately 10%. The gene calls are TRBV6-2 or TRBV6-3 and TRBJ1-5; D possibly corresponds to TRBD1 (5 bases). The sequencing input was peripheral blood. This sequence originates from a man aged 70 or older with active or convalescent COVID-19. This CDR3 is CASSYKGRGGNQPQHF. As DNA, the CDR3 is TGTGCCAGCAGTTACAAAGGCCGGGGGGGCAATCAGCCCCAGCATTTT.